The 29 T cell receptor beta chains given below trace back to one sample, sequenced in a study of regulatory T cells in long-lasting Graves disease. Building of the TCR beta libraries involved iRepertoire HTBI primers and Arm-PCR of CDR3 regions. A single record per CDR3 protein comes from TCRdb applying MiXCR to the multiplex PCR reads. The sample contains 350,000 to 500,000 distinct CDR3 sequences, 12% to 15% of which appear only once. Time point described: newly diagnosed GD, antithyroid drugs for less than 3 months. TCR sequences were obtained from RNA taken from PBMCs. This same sample was also part of a study on T cells in Graves' hyperthyroidism and ophthalmopathy.

The source was peripheral blood mononuclear cells (PBMCs), collected at new diagnosis, from a patient treated with antithyroid drugs. The receptors shown here come from a woman in her fifties or sixties with Graves disease.

This rearrangement joins TRBV4-2 to TRBJ1-4, with D maybe TRBD1 (5 bases). The CDR3 length is 16 residues. CDR1 is LGHNA, CDR2 YNFKEQ, per germline. V was shortened by 4 bases and J by 4 bases, with 16 bases between the two germline ends. The chain's CDR3 is CASSPIQRGNNEKLFF. The DNA for the CDR3 is TGTGCCAGCAGCCCGATACAGAGGGGCAATAATGAAAAACTGTTTTTT.

Many counts were recorded for this clonotype. V and J are TRBV20-1 and TRBJ2-7, with D uncertain. The V gene's germline CDR1 is DFQATT and CDR2 SNEGSKA (reference sequence). V was clipped by 6 bases and J by 5 bases, with 17 bases between them. The CDR3 has 13 amino acids. The CDR3 region is CSASYRALNEQYF. CDR3 nucleotide sequence: TGCAGTGCCAGTTACCGGGCCCTAAACGAGCAGTACTTC.

In its sample, this clonotype was seen many times. The chain recombines TRBV7-3 with TRBJ2-3; D is unresolved. This CDR3 contains 14 residues. V was shortened by 8 bases and J by 5 bases, with 17 bases between the two germline ends. CDR1 SGHTA and CDR2 FQGTGA come from the germline V gene. CDR3 region: CASSPTGLRDTQYF. The CDR3, as DNA: TGTGCCAGCTCCCCTACCGGGTTGCGAGATACGCAGTATTTT. Filled out from reference TRBV7-3 and TRBJ2-3, the complete variable domain reads GAGVSQTPSNKVTEKGKYVELRCDPISGHTALYWYRQSLGQGPEFLIYFQGTGAADDSGLPNDRFFAVRPEGSVSTLKIQRTERGDSAVYLCASSPTGLRDTQYFGPGTRLTVL.

The genes are TRBV3-1 and TRBJ2-5; 8 nucleotides agree with TRBD1. With 1 base clipped from V and 5 bases from J, the junction kept 9 bases outside the gene matches. CDR3 length: 16 amino acids. Per the germline V gene, CDR1 is LGHDT and CDR2 is YNNKEL (reference sequence). As DNA, the CDR3 is TGTGCCAGCAGCCAAGGCTACGGACAGGGTGGGGAGACCCAGTACTTC. This encodes CASSQGYGQGGETQYF.

CDR3 sequence: CASNDGSGRFTNTGELFF. As DNA, the CDR3 is TGTGCCAGCAACGACGGAAGCGGGAGGTTTACGAACACCGGGGAGCTGTTTTTT. The genes are TRBV9 and TRBJ2-2; 9 bases are a match to TRBD2. From germline, CDR1 is SGDLS and CDR2 YYNGEE. V lost 6 bases and J lost 0; bases outside the gene matches: 12. The CDR3 length is 18 residues.

The chain combines TRBV29-1 with TRBJ1-1; TRBD1 might be the D (5 bases). The germline V gene has CDR1 SQVTM and CDR2 ANQGSEA. Deletions cut 5 bases from V and 3 bases from J, with 19 bases between. The CDR3 runs 15 residues. The CDR3 nucleotides are TGCAGCGTTTCTCTTGGGCCCGGGGGGGACACTGAAGCTTTCTTT. Its translation: CSVSLGPGGDTEAFF.

This clonotype has more than one count but fewer than ten. The V call is TRBV19, the J call TRBJ1-2, with D possibly matching TRBD1 (6 bases). The CDR3 extends over 13 amino acids. The V gene's germline CDR1 is LNHDA and CDR2 SQIVND (reference sequence). The V gene lost 10 bases and the J gene lost 3 bases, with 15 bases spanning the gap. The CDR3 spells CAIRSGADYGYTF. CDR3 bases: TGTGCCATCAGGTCAGGGGCCGACTATGGCTACACCTTC.

The table lists this clonotype with a few counts. This rearrangement joins TRBV3-1 to TRBJ2-7, with 7 bases fitting TRBD1. CDR3 length: 14 amino acids. Per germline, CDR1 LGHDT and CDR2 YNNKEL (reference sequence). Unmatched junction bases numbered 11, after V lost 5 bases and J lost 7 bases. DNA of the CDR3: TGTGCCAGCAGCTCACACGACAGGGCAGGGGAGCAGTACTTC. Translating it yields CASSSHDRAGEQYF.

This clonotype turned up a few times. The chain is built from TRBV5-1 and TRBJ2-3; a weak D match, TRBD1 (5 bases). V lost 0 bases to trimming and J lost 2 bases, with 13 bases between them. The CDR3 has 16 residues. Germline V gene data show CDR1 as SGHRS and CDR2 as YFSETQ. The CDR3 here is CASSLVGVGNTDTQYF. As DNA, the CDR3 is TGCGCCAGCAGCTTGGTAGGGGTTGGTAACACAGATACGCAGTATTTT.

The genes are TRBV4-1 and TRBJ2-3, with D possibly being TRBD1 (5 bases). Germline values: CDR1 MGHRA, CDR2 YSYEKL. V was clipped by 4 bases and J by 1 base, with 18 bases between them. The CDR3 is made up of 17 amino acids. CDR3 nucleotide sequence: TGCGCCAGCAGCCTTACGACGGCTCTCAGGGGCACAGATACGCAGTATTTT. It codes for CASSLTTALRGTDTQYF.

This clonotype was picked up many times. J is TRBJ2-7 and V is TRBV28, with 8 nucleotides matching TRBD1. CDR3 length: 15 residues. Looked up from germline, CDR1 is MDHEN and CDR2 is SYDVKM. V was clipped by 2 bases and J by 7 bases; unmatched bases: 10. CDR3 sequence: CASSLEQGARREQYF. In DNA form, the CDR3 reads TGTGCCAGCAGTTTAGAGCAGGGGGCGCGGCGAGAGCAGTACTTC.

The sample holds many counts of this clonotype. The chain employs TRBV7-8 and TRBJ2-7; tentatively, D is TRBD1 or TRBD2 (5 bases each). Germline V gene sequence: CDR1 SGHVS, CDR2 FQNEAQ. Trimming shortened V by 5 bases and J by 5 bases, and 13 bases separated the two germline ends. The CDR3 loop spans 13 amino acids. The CDR3 here is CASSPGWGNEQYF. As DNA, the CDR3 is TGTGCCAGCAGCCCGGGGTGGGGGAACGAGCAGTACTTC.

This sequence joins TRBV10-2 and TRBJ2-5, with TRBD2 matching over 8 bases. CDR3 size: 15 residues. CDR1 and CDR2 (germline): WSHSY, SAAADI. V trimming: 3 bases; J trimming: 1 base; junction bases outside the gene matches: 4. DNA of the CDR3: TGCGCCAGCAGTGAATCGGGAGGGCTCCAAGAGACCCAGTACTTC. Translated, it gives CASSESGGLQETQYF.

At least ten counts were recorded for this clonotype. The chain carries TRBV28 and TRBJ2-1, with 9 bases that match TRBD2. Germline CDR1 MDHEN, CDR2 SYDVKM. The CDR3 contains 15 residues. V dropped 4 bases and J dropped 4; count of bases not matched to a gene: 5. The CDR3 reads CASSSQREVYNEQFF. As DNA, the CDR3 is TGTGCCAGCAGTTCTCAGCGGGAGGTATACAATGAGCAGTTCTTC.

The chain is built from TRBV7-8 and TRBJ2-1; D is uncertain. CDR1 and CDR2 from the germline V gene are SGHVS and FQNEAQ. V lost 2 bases and J lost 4, with 15 bases in between. This CDR3 spans 16 amino acids. As DNA, the CDR3 is TGTGCCAGCAGCTTACCTAGAACAGCGCCATACAATGAGCAGTTCTTC. Protein product: CASSLPRTAPYNEQFF.

V is TRBV6-1 and J is TRBJ2-2; D gene uncertain. Germline CDR1 MNHNS, CDR2 SASEGT. V was cut by 10 bases and J by 8 bases, with 8 bases left in between. The CDR3 is 10 residues long. The CDR3 reads CATQQGELFF. CDR3 DNA: TGTGCCACCCAGCAAGGGGAGCTGTTTTTT.

This rearrangement joins TRBV19 to TRBJ2-7, with D maybe TRBD2 (6 bases). Trimming took off 3 bases at V and 2 bases at J, with 11 bases between the two ends. Germline values: CDR1 LNHDA, CDR2 SQIVND (reference sequence). The CDR3 has 14 residues. The CDR3 loop is CASSMRDSAYEQYF. The CDR3 bases are TGTGCCAGTAGTATGCGGGATTCGGCCTACGAGCAGTACTTC.

This clonotype was seen a handful of times. V usage is TRBV5-1 and J usage is TRBJ2-7; the D is unclear. Per germline, CDR1 SGHRS and CDR2 YFSETQ. The CDR3 runs 15 residues. The V and J ends lost 4 bases and 1 base respectively, with 15 bases between them. The CDR3 DNA follows: TGCGCCAGCAGCCTCACAGAAGATACTTCCTACGAGCAGTACTTC. It yields the protein CASSLTEDTSYEQYF.

This clonotype appeared many times. The chain recombines TRBV28 with TRBJ2-7; the match to TRBD1 covers 7 bases. Germline CDR1 and CDR2: MDHEN and SYDVKM. This CDR3 is 15 amino acids long. V lost 4 bases, J lost 9 bases, and 15 bases stayed unmatched. The CDR3 loop reads CASSSRGRRAIWQYF. The CDR3 DNA reads TGTGCCAGCAGTTCGAGGGGGCGTCGTGCCATTTGGCAGTACTTC.

This clonotype was observed many times. V is TRBV12-3 or TRBV12-4 and J is TRBJ2-1, with 9 bases aligning to TRBD2. This CDR3 contains 15 residues. Trimming removed 6 bases from V and 0 bases from J; junction bases left unmatched: 3. This CDR3 is CASRPAGGSYNEQFF. CDR3 nucleotide sequence: TGTGCCAGCAGGCCAGCGGGAGGCTCCTACAATGAGCAGTTCTTC.

This clonotype was seen repeatedly, ten times or more. The chain joins TRBV6-5 to TRBJ2-5; 10 bases align to TRBD2. Germline V gene sequence: CDR1 MNHEY, CDR2 SVGAGI. This CDR3 region has 18 residues. V lost 0 bases and J lost 5; bases outside the gene matches: 12. CDR3 DNA: TGTGCCAGCAGTTACTCGATTGGGCTAGCGGGAGTTTTTGAGACCCAGTACTTC. It specifies CASSYSIGLAGVFETQYF.

The CDR3 coding sequence is TGTGCCAGCAGCCATACAGGGGTAGCCAAAAACATTCAGTACTTC. Translated: CASSHTGVAKNIQYF. This chain uses TRBV4-2 with TRBJ2-4; TRBD1 aligns across 7 bases. CDR3 length equals 15 residues. The ends lost 3 bases at V and 0 bases at J; junction bases unmatched: 2. Germline CDR1 is LGHNA and CDR2 is YNFKEQ.

The chain has TRBV18 and TRBJ2-7; TRBD1 might be the D (6 bases). The V gene lost 2 bases and the J gene lost 2 bases, with 10 bases spanning the gap. CDR3 size: 14 residues. The V gene's germline CDR1 is KGHSH and CDR2 LQKENI. DNA for the CDR3: TGTGCCAGCTCACCAAGGGGGAATCCCTACGAGCAGTACTTC. As protein: CASSPRGNPYEQYF.

A note on this clonotype: At one of its ends the junction is not consistent with the germline gene, which may arise from a read error. The chain employs TRBV12-3 or TRBV12-4 and TRBJ2-2, with D perhaps TRBD1 (5 bases). The CDR3 covers 14 residues. The CDR3 DNA sequence: TGTGCCAGCAGCCTTGAAGACGGCAGGGTCGAGCTGCTTTTT. As protein: CASSLEDGRVELLF.

As concerns this clonotype: Germline and junction disagree at one end, which may indicate a read error. J is TRBJ1-5 and V is TRBV28; 8 bases match TRBD1. CDR3 length equals 14 residues. CDR1 is MDHEN and CDR2 is SYDVKM in the germline V gene. CDR3 DNA sequence: TGTGCCAGCAGCCAGGGACAGGAAAATCAGCTCCAGCATTTT. As protein: CASSQGQENQLQHF.

This clonotype was found many times. The rearrangement links TRBV28 to TRBJ1-5, with no clear D. V shed 5 bases and J shed 15 bases, with 11 bases lying between them. This CDR3 region has 10 residues. Germline CDR1 and CDR2: MDHEN and SYDVKM. The CDR3 nucleotides are TGTGCCAGCAGTGACGGGGTCCGGCATTTT. Protein product: CASSDGVRHF.

In its sample, this clonotype was seen many times. The chain couples TRBV5-1 to TRBJ2-7, with 7 nucleotides matching TRBD1. Germline assignment: CDR1 SGHRS and CDR2 YFSETQ. J gave up 2 bases and V 4 bases, and 6 bases lay outside the gene matches. The CDR3 has 14 amino acids. The DNA of the CDR3 is TGCGCCAGCAGCCCACAGGGGCCCCCCTACGAGCAGTACTTC. Residues: CASSPQGPPYEQYF.

This clonotype has at least ten counts. This chain uses TRBV27 with TRBJ2-3, with 10 bases that match TRBD2. J was trimmed by 0 bases and V by 5 bases; bases with no gene match: 5. Germline values: CDR1 MNHEY, CDR2 SMNVEV (reference sequence). The CDR3 runs 16 residues. The CDR3 DNA is TGTGCCAGCAGTCAGGGACTAGCGCTAAGCACAGATACGCAGTATTTT. As protein: CASSQGLALSTDTQYF.

This clonotype has a handful of counts. V is TRBV5-1 and J is TRBJ2-7; 11 bases fit TRBD1. The ends lost 7 bases at V and 7 bases at J; junction bases unmatched: 13. The CDR3 extends over 15 amino acids. Germline V lookup: CDR1 SGHRS, CDR2 YFSETQ. The CDR3 region has the DNA TGCGCCAGCTCGATGGGGGACAGGGGGTCGTGGGAGCAGTACTTC. This translates into CASSMGDRGSWEQYF. Filled out from reference TRBV5-1 and TRBJ2-7, the complete variable domain reads KAGVTQTPRYLIKTRGQQVTLSCSPISGHRSVSWYQQTPGQGLQFLFEYFSETQRNKGNFPGRFSGRQFSNSRSEMNVSTLELGDSALYLCASSMGDRGSWEQYFGPGTRLTVT.